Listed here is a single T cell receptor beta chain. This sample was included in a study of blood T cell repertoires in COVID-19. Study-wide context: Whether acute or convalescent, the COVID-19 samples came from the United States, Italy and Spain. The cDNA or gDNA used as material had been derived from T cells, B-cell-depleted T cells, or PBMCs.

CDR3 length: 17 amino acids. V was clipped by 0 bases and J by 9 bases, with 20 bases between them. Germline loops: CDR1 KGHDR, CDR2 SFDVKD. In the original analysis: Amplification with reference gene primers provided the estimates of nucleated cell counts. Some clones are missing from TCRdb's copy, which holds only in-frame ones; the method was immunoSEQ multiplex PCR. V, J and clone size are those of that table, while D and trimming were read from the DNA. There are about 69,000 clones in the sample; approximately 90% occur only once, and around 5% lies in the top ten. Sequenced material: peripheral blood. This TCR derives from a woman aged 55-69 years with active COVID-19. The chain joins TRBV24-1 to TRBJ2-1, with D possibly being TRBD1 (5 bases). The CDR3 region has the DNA TGTGCCACCAGTGATTTGGGGGCGGCGCCCTGGGGTAGTGAGCAGTTCTTC. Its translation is CATSDLGAAPWGSEQFF.